This TCR beta chain was profiled in a study of cytomegalovirus exposure and HLA in healthy donors. For this clone: Its antigen is undetermined.

Primers included in the PCR were 60 Vbeta and 13 Jbeta primers. The data were produced by immunoSEQ multiplex PCR, yet TCRdb's version contains in-frame clones alone and is incomplete. Its table lists around 100,000 clones. Deletions cut 7 bases from V and 0 bases from J, with 12 bases between. The CDR3 extends over 14 amino acids. The germline gives CDR1 SEHNR, CDR2 FQNEAQ (reference sequence). Findings and caveats of the study: Both high specificity and high sensitivity reportedly marked the classifier's diagnosis of cytomegalovirus status.

The chain has TRBV7-9 and TRBJ1-2, with D unresolved. The clonotype comes from a man between 50 and 59 years old in good health and CMV-seronegative. Sequencing was performed on PBMCs. This CDR3 is CASNPTGANYGYTF. CDR3 nucleotides: TGTGCCAGCAACCCGACCGGAGCTAACTATGGCTACACCTTC.